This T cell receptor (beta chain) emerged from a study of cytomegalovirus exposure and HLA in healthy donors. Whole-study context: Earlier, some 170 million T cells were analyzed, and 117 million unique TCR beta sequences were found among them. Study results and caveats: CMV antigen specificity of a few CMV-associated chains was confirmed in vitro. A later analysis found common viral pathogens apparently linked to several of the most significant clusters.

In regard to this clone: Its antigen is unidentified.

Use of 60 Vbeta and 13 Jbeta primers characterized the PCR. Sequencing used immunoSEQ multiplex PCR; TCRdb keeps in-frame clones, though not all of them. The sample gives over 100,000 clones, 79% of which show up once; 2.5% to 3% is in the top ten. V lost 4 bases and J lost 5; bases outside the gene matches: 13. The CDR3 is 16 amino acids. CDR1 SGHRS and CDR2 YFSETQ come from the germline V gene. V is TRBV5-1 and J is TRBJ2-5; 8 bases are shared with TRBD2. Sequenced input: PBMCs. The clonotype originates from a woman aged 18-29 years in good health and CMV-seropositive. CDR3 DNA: TGCGCCAGCAGCGCCTCATTCAGCGGGAGCTGGGAGACCCAGTACTTC. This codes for CASSASFSGSWETQYF.